A selection of T cell receptor beta chains follows, all from one sample in a study of Graves' ophthalmopathy and Graves' hyperthyroidism. MiXCR, applied by TCRdb to the multiplex PCR reads, yields one record per CDR3 protein. The table lists approximately 700,000 distinct CDR3 sequences, around 40% of them singletons. The sequenced sample consisted of peripheral blood. The receptors were gathered from an adult man with Graves' ophthalmopathy. The conserved cysteine and the conserved F or W are not part of the CDR3 here. Each record gives: V gene, J gene, CDR3 length, CDR3 protein.

TRBV7-2	TRBJ1-5	16	ASSPNRFRGTSNQPQH
TRBV7-9	TRBJ2-2	13	ASGRAGTYSGELF
TRBV25-1	TRBJ2-2	11	ASSVRSSGELF
TRBV29-1	TRBJ1-2	13	SVERDRGLNYGYT
TRBV19	TRBJ2-2	14	ASSLPTGLNTGELF
TRBV7-8	TRBJ2-2	13	ASSLVRRNTGELF
TRBV19	TRBJ2-7	13	ASSIVGDGVYEQY
TRBV25-1	TRBJ1-2	9	ASRGDHGYT
TRBV27	TRBJ2-7	13	ASSAYQGAMYEQY
TRBV29-1	TRBJ2-7	11	RAEEGEVYEQY
TRBV7-9	TRBJ1-2	12	ASSLGQEVASYT
TRBV7-8	TRBJ1-3	12	ASTPFSSGNTIY
TRBV7-2	TRBJ2-5	14	ASSHATGAYQETQY
TRBV2	TRBJ2-7	10	ATETGAYEQY
TRBV19	TRBJ1-1	13	ASSRTGGYNTEAF
TRBV5-8	TRBJ1-4	11	ASSYDRREKLF
TRBV20-1	TRBJ2-7	11	SARWAPGNEQY
TRBV25-1	TRBJ1-6	11	ASFSITNSPLH
TRBV9	TRBJ2-7	12	ASSVGVGASEQY
TRBV24-1	TRBJ1-5	11	ASGRAGDQPQH
TRBV20-1	TRBJ1-1	13	SARTPGGASTEAF
TRBV10-2	TRBJ1-2	12	ASSTGRANYGYT
TRBV2	TRBJ1-6	12	ASSDGQGLAPLH
TRBV12-3/TRBV12-4	TRBJ2-7	10	ASSIDRASPY
TRBV19	TRBJ1-5	13	ASDLGGRPNQPQH
TRBV20-1	TRBJ1-5	11	SASWGAGQPQH
TRBV20-1	TRBJ1-5	11	SASDVLNQPQH
TRBV11-2	TRBJ2-5	12	ASSTTGGRETQY
TRBV2	TRBJ1-2	13	ASSPGTGDMNGYT
TRBV10-1	TRBJ2-7	13	ASSQGTGEIYEQY
TRBV14	TRBJ2-6	14	ASSPPGTWGANVLT
TRBV15	TRBJ1-1	13	ATSGWDRENTEAF
TRBV5-1	TRBJ1-1	12	AGSKRDKSTEAF
TRBV6-5	TRBJ1-1	11	ASSSSGGTEAF
TRBV7-9	TRBJ1-3	14	ASTLTAVGSGNTIY
TRBV2	TRBJ1-2	13	ASSEAELINYGYT
TRBV24-1	TRBJ1-5	12	ATSSPIGDQPQH
TRBV7-2	TRBJ1-4	13	ASSSDRTTNEKLF
TRBV7-9	TRBJ2-7	13	ASSLETDASYEQY
TRBV28	TRBJ1-2	10	ASHQSTYGYT
TRBV20-1	TRBJ1-2	11	SAGQSPNYGYT
TRBV7-9	TRBJ1-2	10	ASSFIGRQQG
TRBV6-2/TRBV6-3	-	13	ASSYGGGADYEQF
TRBV15	TRBJ2-7	12	ATSRGGTSYEQY
TRBV2	TRBJ2-7	13	ASSTREERSYEQY
TRBV7-9	TRBJ2-5	11	ASSLPGTETQY
TRBV7-9	TRBJ2-2	11	ASSSRASGELF
TRBV24-1	TRBJ1-5	13	ATSDVTSGGATQH
TRBV7-9	TRBJ1-2	12	ASSLGVPTYGYT
TRBV10-1	TRBJ1-1	11	ASSENVVAEAF
TRBV25-1	TRBJ2-2	16	ASSFVGTGDTNTGELF